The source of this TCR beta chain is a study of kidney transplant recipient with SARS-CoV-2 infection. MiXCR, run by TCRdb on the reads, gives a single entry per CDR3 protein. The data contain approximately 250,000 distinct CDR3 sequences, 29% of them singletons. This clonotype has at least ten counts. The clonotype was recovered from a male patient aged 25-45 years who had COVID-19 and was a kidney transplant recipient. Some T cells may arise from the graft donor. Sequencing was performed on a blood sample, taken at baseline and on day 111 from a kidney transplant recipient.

The CDR3 loop is CASSPVANTEAFF. The CDR3 coding sequence is TGTGCCAGTAGTCCAGTGGCGAACACTGAAGCTTTCTTT. This chain links TRBV19 with TRBJ1-1; D not resolved. Germline CDR1 and CDR2: LNHDA and SQIVND (reference sequence). This CDR3 has 13 amino acids. V shed 5 bases and J shed 1 base, with 8 bases lying between them.